Presented here are 8 T cell receptor beta chains from one specimen sequenced in a study of CD8 T cells in Susac syndrome. Reverse transcription of about 0.45 to 1 ug RNA was performed with random hexamers. TCRdb re-derived calls from the immunoSEQ multiplex PCR reads in MiXCR, one entry per CDR3 protein. The data contain hundreds of thousands of distinct CDR3 sequences, roughly 85% of them seen just once; the ten biggest clones take up 0.2% to 0.25%. Sample: CD8+ T cells from PBMCs. These receptors were taken from a human donor with multiple sclerosis.

The rearrangement uses TRBV13 and TRBJ1-4; D gene uncertain. V dropped 5 bases and J dropped 0 bases, with 10 bases sitting between them. Germline V gives CDR1 PRHDT, CDR2 FYEKMQ (reference sequence). The CDR3 covers 15 residues. The CDR3 coding sequence is TGTGCCAGCAGCCCCGGTGGGGCAACTAATGAAAAACTGTTTTTT. Translation gives CASSPGGATNEKLFF.

The chain links TRBV4-2 to TRBJ2-2; weak D call: TRBD2 (5 bases). Germline V lookup: CDR1 LGHNA, CDR2 YNFKEQ. V lost 4 bases and J 6 bases, leaving 18 bases between the germline ends. The CDR3 covers 16 residues. The CDR3 coding sequence is TGTGCCAGCAGCCCAGATCCGACGGCGGGTTCCGGGGAGCTGTTTTTT. This encodes CASSPDPTAGSGELFF.

A few counts support this clonotype. The chain carries TRBV24-1 and TRBJ1-5; 9 bases are shared with TRBD1. The CDR3 spans 15 residues. The junction had 9 bases not matched to a gene; V was cut back by 4 bases and J by 9 bases. Looked up from germline, CDR1 is KGHDR and CDR2 is SFDVKD. This chain's CDR3 is CATSDQGTGSAPQHF. CDR3 nucleotide sequence: TGTGCCACCAGTGACCAAGGGACAGGGAGTGCGCCCCAGCATTTT.

This sequence joins TRBV11-2 and TRBJ2-7; D perhaps matches TRBD2 (5 bases). CDR1 and CDR2 from the germline V gene are SGHAT and FQNNGV. The CDR3 is made up of 14 amino acids. Trimming left V 4 bases short and J 2 bases short, with 12 bases between. The CDR3 protein is CASSWTPGTYEQYF. DNA of the CDR3: TGTGCCAGCAGCTGGACCCCCGGGACCTACGAGCAGTACTTC.

V usage is TRBV6-5 and J usage is TRBJ1-1; maybe TRBD1 (6 bases). The CDR3 has 14 residues. Germline CDR1 and CDR2: MNHEY and SVGAGI. V gave up 7 bases and J gave up 3 bases, with 15 bases separating them. CDR3 bases: TGTGCCAGCATCCGGGGGGGCGGGCACACTGAAGCTTTCTTT. Translated, it gives CASIRGGGHTEAFF.

The chain carries TRBV15 and TRBJ2-1; either TRBD1 or TRBD2 may fit D (5 bases each). Near its end, the DNA agrees better with TRBJ2-7, so the J call may be wrong. The CDR3 is made up of 14 amino acids. Per the germline V gene, CDR1 is LNHNV and CDR2 is YYDKDF (reference sequence). The CDR3 spells CATSRDGATYEQYF. In DNA, the CDR3 is TGTGCCACCAGCAGAGACGGGGCCACCTACGAGCAGTACTTC.

J is TRBJ1-3 and V is TRBV27, with unresolved D. Germline CDR1 MNHEY, CDR2 SMNVEV (reference sequence). The CDR3 covers 13 residues. V was clipped by 3 bases and J by 8 bases, with 11 bases between them. The CDR3 coding sequence is TGTGCCAGCAGTTTTTCGTCGCTGGACACCATATATTTT. Its protein is CASSFSSLDTIYF.

Written as DNA, the CDR3 is TGTGCCAGCATCGGTTCAGAGACCCAGTACTTC. It yields the protein CASIGSETQYF. The rearrangement joins TRBV6-2 or TRBV6-3 to TRBJ2-5; D call uncertain. With 7 bases removed from V and 4 bases from J, the gap between germline ends came to 7 bases. This CDR3 region has 11 residues. Germline values: CDR1 MNHEY, CDR2 SVGEGT.